The 2 T cell receptor beta chains below all came from one sample that was sequenced in a study of cytomegalovirus exposure and HLA in healthy donors. The PCR used 60 Vbeta and 13 Jbeta primers. Measured with immunoSEQ multiplex PCR; TCRdb has only the in-frame clones, and not every one. The repertoire holds 90,000 to 120,000 clones, about 74% seen once, with approximately 15% in the top ten. Sequencing input: PBMCs. Every receptor here comes from a woman aged 40 to 50 in good health and CMV-seropositive.

The chain has TRBV13 and TRBJ1-1, with 8 bases identical to TRBD1. The CDR3 is made up of 13 amino acids. The germline V gene encodes CDR1 PRHDT and CDR2 FYEKMQ (reference sequence). J lost 10 bases, V lost 4 bases, and 8 bases had no gene match. Written as DNA, the CDR3 is TGTGCCAGCAGCTCAGAAACAGGGGGGCGAGCTTTCTTT. It codes for CASSSETGGRAFF.

The genes are TRBV5-4 and TRBJ2-7; TRBD2 matches 8 bases. Trimming removed 6 bases from V and 0 bases from J; junction bases left unmatched: 11. The V gene's germline CDR1 is SGHNT and CDR2 YYREEE (reference sequence). The CDR3 covers 16 residues. CDR3 region: CASTPGGARSSYEQYF. In DNA form, the CDR3 reads TGTGCCAGCACCCCCGGGGGGGCACGGAGCTCCTACGAGCAGTACTTC.